Listed below are T cell receptor beta chains from one sample, sequenced in a study of blood T cell repertoires in COVID-19. Libraries were prepared by immunoSEQ multiplex PCR; TCRdb keeps only in-frame clonotypes and omits some of them. Here the sample spans nearly 350,000 clones, about 90% being singletons. The sample was peripheral blood. The receptors derive from a woman aged 18-35 years who had recovered from COVID-19. Each CDR3 is given with its conserved first and last residue. D genes are given only for firm matches. The size entry is marked missing in some rows and otherwise reads once, few, many or a size class.

V: TRBV4-1
size: .
J: TRBJ2-3
D: TRBD2
CDR3: CASSQGTSGDTQYF
DNA: TGCGCCAGCAGCCAAGGCACTAGCGGAGATACGCAGTATTTT

V: TRBV24-1
size: .
J: TRBJ2-5
D: TRBD2
CDR3: CATAGSGAGETQYF
DNA: TGTGCCACAGCGGGGAGCGGGGCGGGCGAGACCCAGTACTTC

V: TRBV7-2
size: .
J: TRBJ2-2
D: .
CDR3: CASSYGTSRTGELFF
DNA: TGTGCCAGCAGCTACGGGACTTCTAGGACCGGGGAGCTGTTTTTT

V: TRBV21-1
size: .
J: TRBJ1-2
D: .
CDR3: CASSKDPGDYYGYTF
DNA: TGTGCCAGCAGCAAAGACCCAGGGGATTACTATGGCTACACCTTC

V: TRBV6-2/TRBV6-3
size: .
J: TRBJ2-5
D: TRBD1
CDR3: CASRYTGVETQYF
DNA: TGTGCCAGCAGGTACACAGGGGTAGAGACCCAGTACTTC

V: TRBV7-2
size: .
J: TRBJ1-1
D: .
CDR3: CASSRRDSEAFF
DNA: TGTGCCAGCAGCCGCCGGGACTCTGAAGCTTTCTTT

V: TRBV5-1
size: .
J: TRBJ2-3
D: .
CDR3: CASSLDFSSTDTQYF
DNA: TGCGCCAGCAGCTTGGACTTTTCTAGCACAGATACGCAGTATTTT

V: TRBV19
size: .
J: TRBJ2-4
D: .
CDR3: CASSNWRGPRNIQYF
DNA: TGTGCCAGTAGTAACTGGCGCGGGCCTAGAAACATTCAGTACTTC

V: TRBV3-1/TRBV3-2
size: .
J: TRBJ2-1
D: .
CDR3: CASSQSGEQFF
DNA: TGTGCCAGCAGCCAATCCGGGGAGCAGTTCTTC

V: TRBV6-5
size: .
J: TRBJ1-1
D: TRBD1
CDR3: CASRIDRVTEAFF
DNA: TGTGCCAGCAGAATAGACAGGGTCACTGAAGCTTTCTTT

V: TRBV27
size: .
J: TRBJ2-5
D: TRBD2
CDR3: CASSLSRTSGQETQYF
DNA: TGTGCCAGCAGTTTATCGCGGACTAGCGGCCAAGAGACCCAGTACTTC

V: TRBV12-3/TRBV12-4
size: .
J: TRBJ1-2
D: .
CDR3: CASSPHRGGYTF
DNA: TGTGCCAGCAGTCCCCACCGGGGTGGCTACACCTTC

V: TRBV24-1
size: .
J: TRBJ1-2
D: TRBD1
CDR3: CATSEPGGGGYGYTF
DNA: TGTGCCACCAGTGAACCAGGGGGTGGTGGCTATGGCTACACCTTC

V: TRBV21-1
size: .
J: TRBJ2-5
D: .
CDR3: CASSKRQGVQETQYF
DNA: TGTGCCAGCAGCAAACGCCAGGGGGTGCAAGAGACCCAGTACTTC

V: TRBV7-9
size: few
J: TRBJ2-2
D: TRBD1
CDR3: CASSLGQTKTGELFF
DNA: TGTGCCAGCAGCCTGGGACAGACAAAGACCGGGGAGCTGTTTTTT

V: TRBV20-1
size: .
J: TRBJ1-2
D: TRBD1
CDR3: CSASKRDRDSYGYTF
DNA: TGCAGTGCTAGTAAGAGGGACAGGGATTCCTATGGCTACACCTTC

V: TRBV6-5
size: .
J: TRBJ2-1
D: .
CDR3: CASSYRGSDNEQFF
DNA: TGTGCCAGCAGCTACAGAGGGTCCGACAATGAGCAGTTCTTC

V: TRBV4-1
size: .
J: TRBJ1-2
D: TRBD1
CDR3: CASSQLQGSRYGYTF
DNA: TGCGCCAGCAGCCAATTACAGGGGTCACGGTATGGCTACACCTTC

V: TRBV5-5
size: few
J: TRBJ2-2
D: .
CDR3: CASSFGPRNIGELFF
DNA: TGTGCCAGCAGCTTCGGCCCTAGAAATATCGGGGAGCTGTTTTTT

V: TRBV4-1
size: .
J: TRBJ2-5
D: TRBD2
CDR3: CASSQGTSGGGETQYF
DNA: TGCGCCAGCAGCCAAGGGACTAGCGGAGGGGGGGAGACCCAGTACTTC

V: TRBV30
size: .
J: TRBJ2-1
D: TRBD2
CDR3: CAWRGTSSGNEQFF
DNA: TGTGCCTGGAGAGGCACCTCTAGCGGCAATGAGCAGTTCTTC

V: TRBV5-4
size: .
J: TRBJ2-3
D: TRBD2
CDR3: CASSLKVGLADTQYF
DNA: TGTGCCAGCAGCTTGAAGGTGGGACTAGCGGATACGCAGTATTTT

V: TRBV4-3
size: .
J: TRBJ2-3
D: TRBD2
CDR3: CASSQGSSGKVTDTQYF
DNA: TGCGCCAGCAGCCAAGGTTCTAGCGGGAAAGTAACAGATACGCAGTATTTT

V: TRBV6-5
size: .
J: TRBJ2-1
D: TRBD2
CDR3: CASSYPGLAGVNEQFF
DNA: TGTGCCAGCAGTTACCCTGGACTAGCGGGAGTAAATGAGCAGTTCTTC

V: TRBV7-9
size: .
J: TRBJ1-1
D: .
CDR3: CASSPTGFYTEAFF
DNA: TGTGCCAGCAGTCCCACAGGATTCTACACTGAAGCTTTCTTT

V: TRBV21-1
size: once
J: TRBJ1-5
D: .
CDR3: CASSAQGGAQPQHF
DNA: TGTGCCAGCAGCGCCCAAGGGGGAGCGCAGCCCCAGCATTTT

V: TRBV7-6
size: .
J: TRBJ1-5
D: .
CDR3: CASSLSTGVGFNQPQHF
DNA: TGTGCCAGCAGCTTATCGACAGGCGTCGGTTTTAATCAGCCCCAGCATTTT

V: TRBV25-1
size: .
J: TRBJ1-1
D: TRBD1
CDR3: CASSERRTGGSEAFF
DNA: TGTGCCAGCAGTGAACGGAGGACAGGGGGCTCTGAAGCTTTCTTT

V: TRBV10-3
size: .
J: TRBJ1-2
D: .
CDR3: CAISGQGEDYTF
DNA: TGTGCCATCAGTGGGCAGGGCGAGGACTACACCTTC

V: TRBV6-2/TRBV6-3
size: .
J: TRBJ2-5
D: .
CDR3: CASSYPTLGATQYF
DNA: TGTGCCAGCAGTTACCCGACGCTTGGAGCCACCCAGTACTTC

V: TRBV4-1
size: .
J: TRBJ1-4
D: TRBD1
CDR3: CASSQSATGAWEKLFF
DNA: TGCGCCAGCAGCCAATCGGCGACAGGGGCTTGGGAAAAACTGTTTTTT

V: TRBV25-1
size: .
J: TRBJ2-5
D: .
CDR3: CASAHDGETQYF
DNA: TGTGCCAGCGCCCACGACGGGGAGACCCAGTACTTC

V: TRBV6-2/TRBV6-3
size: .
J: TRBJ1-2
D: .
CDR3: CASSNRVNYGYTF
DNA: TGTGCCAGCAGTAACAGGGTTAACTATGGCTACACCTTC

V: TRBV7-9
size: .
J: TRBJ1-1
D: .
CDR3: CASSFSGVEAFF
DNA: TGTGCCAGCAGCTTCAGTGGAGTAGAAGCTTTCTTT

V: TRBV7-8
size: .
J: TRBJ2-5
D: .
CDR3: CASSLAAATQYF
DNA: TGTGCCAGCAGCTTAGCGGCGGCGACCCAGTACTTC

V: TRBV3-1/TRBV3-2
size: .
J: TRBJ1-5
D: TRBD1
CDR3: CASSPRDRVNQPQHF
DNA: TGTGCCAGCAGCCCCCGGGACAGGGTAAATCAGCCCCAGCATTTT

V: TRBV7-8
size: .
J: TRBJ2-3
D: TRBD2
CDR3: CASSYPRTSGRDTQYF
DNA: TGTGCCAGCAGCTACCCAAGGACTAGCGGGAGGGATACGCAGTATTTT

V: TRBV6-6
size: .
J: TRBJ2-1
D: .
CDR3: CASSPLAFSYNEQFF
DNA: TGTGCCAGCAGTCCCCTAGCGTTCTCCTACAATGAGCAGTTCTTC

V: TRBV19
size: .
J: TRBJ1-5
D: .
CDR3: CASNWQGLSVGNNQPQHF
DNA: TGTGCCAGTAATTGGCAGGGTCTGTCCGTAGGGAACAATCAGCCCCAGCATTTT

V: TRBV10-1
size: .
J: TRBJ2-2
D: .
CDR3: CASRAGRGTGELFF
DNA: TGCGCCAGCAGGGCAGGTAGAGGGACCGGGGAGCTGTTTTTT

V: TRBV10-1
size: .
J: TRBJ1-1
D: .
CDR3: CASSDRPFTEAFF
DNA: TGCGCCAGCTCGGACAGACCGTTCACTGAAGCTTTCTTT

V: TRBV5-4
size: .
J: TRBJ1-2
D: TRBD1
CDR3: CASSLAGGDGYTF
DNA: TGTGCCAGCAGCTTGGCAGGGGGCGATGGCTACACCTTC

V: TRBV4-1
size: .
J: TRBJ1-1
D: .
CDR3: CASSPSQGSAEAFF
DNA: TGCGCCAGCAGCCCCTCACAGGGATCGGCTGAAGCTTTCTTT

V: TRBV11-3
size: few
J: TRBJ1-6
D: TRBD1
CDR3: CASSLTGDNSPLHF
DNA: TGTGCCAGCAGCTTGACAGGGGATAATTCACCCCTCCACTTT

V: TRBV7-9
size: .
J: TRBJ1-3
D: .
CDR3: CASSLGGLNSGNTIYF
DNA: TGTGCCAGCAGCTTAGGGGGACTGAACTCTGGAAACACCATATATTTT

V: TRBV7-9
size: .
J: TRBJ1-2
D: TRBD1
CDR3: CASSQVTGTGTSGYGYTF
DNA: TGTGCCAGCAGCCAGGTTACCGGGACAGGGACCTCTGGCTATGGCTACACCTTC